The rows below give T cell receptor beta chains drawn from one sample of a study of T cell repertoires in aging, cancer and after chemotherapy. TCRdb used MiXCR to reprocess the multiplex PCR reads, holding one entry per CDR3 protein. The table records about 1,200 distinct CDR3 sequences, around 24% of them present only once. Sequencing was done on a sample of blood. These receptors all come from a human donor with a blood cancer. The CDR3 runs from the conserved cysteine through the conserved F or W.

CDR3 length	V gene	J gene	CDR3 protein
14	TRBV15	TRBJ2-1	CATSRQGSYNEQFF
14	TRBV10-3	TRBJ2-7	CATGAPLPEYEQYF
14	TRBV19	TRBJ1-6	CASTRGQGNSPLHF
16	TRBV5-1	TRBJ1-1	CASSLIQRQMNTEAFF
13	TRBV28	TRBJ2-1	CASSLRLYNEQFF
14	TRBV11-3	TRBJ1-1	CASSPAGTDLVAFF
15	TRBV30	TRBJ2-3	CAAGRGGAGTDTQYF
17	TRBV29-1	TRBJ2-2	CSVTGLAGGPRTGELFF
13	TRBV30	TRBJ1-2	CAWSPQLTSGYTF
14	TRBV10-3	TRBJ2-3	CASRTSGGGDTQYF
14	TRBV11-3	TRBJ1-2	CASSPGQILYGYTF
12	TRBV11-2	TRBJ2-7	CASSYGGYEQYF
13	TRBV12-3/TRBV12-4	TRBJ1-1	CASSAQGNTEAFF
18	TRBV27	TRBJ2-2	CASSFQQGVGGQTGELFF
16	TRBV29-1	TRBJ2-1	CSVTGLAGGQRYEQFF